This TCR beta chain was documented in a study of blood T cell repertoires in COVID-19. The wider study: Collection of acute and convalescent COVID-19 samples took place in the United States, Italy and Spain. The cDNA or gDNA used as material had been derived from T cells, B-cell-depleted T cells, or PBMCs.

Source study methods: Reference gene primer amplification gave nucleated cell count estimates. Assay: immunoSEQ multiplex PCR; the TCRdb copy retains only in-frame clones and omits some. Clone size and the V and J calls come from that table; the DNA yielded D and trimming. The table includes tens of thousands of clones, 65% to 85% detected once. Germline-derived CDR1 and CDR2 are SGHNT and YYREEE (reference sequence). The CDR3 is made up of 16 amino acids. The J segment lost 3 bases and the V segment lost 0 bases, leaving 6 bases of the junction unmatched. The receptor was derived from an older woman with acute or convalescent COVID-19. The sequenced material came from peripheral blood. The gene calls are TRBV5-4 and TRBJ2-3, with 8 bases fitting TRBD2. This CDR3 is CASSLVPAGVTDTQYF. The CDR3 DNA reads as TGTGCCAGCAGCTTGGTTCCAGCGGGGGTTACAGATACGCAGTATTTT.